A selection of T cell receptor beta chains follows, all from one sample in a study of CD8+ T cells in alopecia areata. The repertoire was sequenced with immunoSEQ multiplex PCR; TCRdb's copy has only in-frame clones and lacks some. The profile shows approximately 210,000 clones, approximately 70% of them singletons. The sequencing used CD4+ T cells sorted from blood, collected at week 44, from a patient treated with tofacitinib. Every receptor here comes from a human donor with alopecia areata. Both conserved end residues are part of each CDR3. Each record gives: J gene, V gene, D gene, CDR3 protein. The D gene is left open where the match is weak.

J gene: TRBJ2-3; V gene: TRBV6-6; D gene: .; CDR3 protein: CASRNREDSDTQYF
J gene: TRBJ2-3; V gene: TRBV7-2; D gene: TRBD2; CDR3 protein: CASSLARLTSGGADTQYF
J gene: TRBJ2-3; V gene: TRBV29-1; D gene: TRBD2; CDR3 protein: CSVLGLASDTQYF
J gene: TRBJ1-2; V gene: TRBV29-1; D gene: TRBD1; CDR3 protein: CSVERGQINYGYTF
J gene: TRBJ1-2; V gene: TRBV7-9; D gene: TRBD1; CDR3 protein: CASSPSRGQGNGYTF
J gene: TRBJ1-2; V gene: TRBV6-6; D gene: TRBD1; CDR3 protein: CASSPTQGARGYTF
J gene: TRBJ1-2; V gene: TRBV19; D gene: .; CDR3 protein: CASSVAVLKVGYTF
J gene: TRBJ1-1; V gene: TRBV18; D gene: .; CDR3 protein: CASSPLRSGLNTEAFF
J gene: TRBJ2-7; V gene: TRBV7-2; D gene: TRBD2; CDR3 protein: CASSLAGLGLAGGEQYF
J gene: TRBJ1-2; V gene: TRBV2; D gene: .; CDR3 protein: CASSAQGTGYTF
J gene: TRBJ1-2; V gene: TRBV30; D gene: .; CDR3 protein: CAWSVSGFGYTF
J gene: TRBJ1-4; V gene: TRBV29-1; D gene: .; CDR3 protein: CSVEDRGEKLFF
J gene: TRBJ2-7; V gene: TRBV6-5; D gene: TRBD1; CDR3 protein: CASSYDRGYEQYF
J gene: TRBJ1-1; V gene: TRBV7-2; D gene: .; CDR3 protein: CASSSLHGITEAFF
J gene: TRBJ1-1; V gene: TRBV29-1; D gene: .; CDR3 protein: CSVAGVEAFF
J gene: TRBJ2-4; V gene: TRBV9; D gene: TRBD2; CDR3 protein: CASSLRTSSNIQYF